The present T cell receptor (beta chain) was sequenced within a study of identical twins (dated by TCRdb to the mid-2010s). For the study in its entirety: The study deep-sequenced TCR alpha and beta repertoires from monozygotic twins, unrelated adults of various ages and cord blood to test whether fetal clonotypes persist. Replicate twin experiments were performed at different times using different library preparation protocols to rule out contamination.

Concerning this clonotype itself: Its antigen is currently not known. Nothing much larger sits one base from this clone, and base qualities are not available.

Libraries came from 5' RACE. Sequencing instrument: Illumina HiSeq 2000. Template switching introduced a universal primer binding site; the final cDNA contained a unique molecular identifier, enabling accurate counting of TCR cDNA molecules. Specific primers in the conserved constant-segment region were used to synthesize first-strand cDNA for the TCR alpha and beta chains. To control for contamination, every cDNA library was double barcoded, receiving both a SMART-Mk sample barcode and Illumina barcodes. Two successive PCR steps introduced TruSeq adapter sequences along with Illumina sample barcodes. Sequencing of the TCR alpha and beta cDNA libraries was done on the Illumina HiSeq platform using custom primers. The study's processing was this. Unique molecular identifiers were extracted from raw reads with MiGEC, and CDR3 positions were determined with MiXCR. For each individual, recombination models were inferred using an EM algorithm with the repgenHMM and IGoR tools. Shared clonotype analysis was performed with the tcR package in R, normalizing sharing by the product of cloneset sizes. Out-of-frame nonproductive sequences were analyzed to study raw recombination free of thymic and clonal selection effects. Using fastp trimming at Q25 and MiXCR clonotype assembly, TCRdb reanalyzed the public sequencing data and kept in-frame beta chains. Rows merge per CDR3 protein into single entries with the most common DNA and genes. None of the V and J calls come from the authors' own analysis; TCRdb made them. Across this sample there are nearly 900,000 distinct CDR3 sequences, with 9% to 15% seen only once. Under 2% of the sample is held by the ten biggest clonotypes.

Every donor was a healthy Caucasian. The twin cohort consisted of three pairs of female monozygotic twins, all aged about 18 to 29 years. Peripheral blood mononuclear cells were used as the source from which RNA for TCR libraries was isolated. Counted from cysteine to phenylalanine, this CDR3 has 15 amino acids. The entry retains the CDR3 DNA only, 45 bases that are in frame from base 1. Taken from the germline V gene (reference sequence), the CDR1 and CDR2 loops are DFQATT and SNEGSKA. Trimming removed 3 bases from V and 1 base from J; the gene matches leave 8 bases unexplained. The research as a whole found: Abundant cord blood beta clonotypes had fewer insertions, young adult naive repertoires showed a similar but weaker trend, and memory repertoires showed no such trend. Zero-insertion analyses could be partly confounded by invariant T cells such as MAIT and iNKT, although diverse VJ usage argued against such confounding for most clonotypes. The excess sharing between twins in beta out-of-frame sequences was weaker because fewer shared sequences reduced the signal-to-noise ratio. Because the same donors could not be followed over many years, the conclusions relied on cross-sectional statistical analysis. Compared with coincidental sharing between unrelated individuals, out-of-frame TCR alpha sequences shared between twins had an excess of sequences with low generation probability. Out-of-frame TCR alpha sharing in monozygotic twins was systematically underestimated by recombination models, whereas sharing between unrelated individuals was in agreement with the recombination models.

In addition, the sample was reused for a study of yellow fever vaccine responses in identical twins. As that second paper reports: According to the authors, the vaccine-induced T cell response in identical twins seemed to be partly convergent and partly specific to each individual. In identical twins, the study followed T cell clones that responded to the vaccine with precision.

This clonotype originated in a woman in her late teens or twenties in good health. The sequenced sample consisted of PBMCs. The sequence links TRBV20-1 to TRBJ2-7; 8 middle bases align to TRBD2. DNA sequence: TGCAGTGCTAGCGGGAGGGGCTTTTCGTCCTACGAGCAGTACTTC. This encodes CSASGRGFSSYEQYF.